The 2 T cell receptor beta chains listed next were all sequenced from one sample in a study of sequential checkpoint blockade in melanoma. Treatment of the sample: randomized to nivolumab then ipilimumab (arm A) or the reverse (arm B). The assay was immunoSEQ multiplex PCR, and TCRdb's table has in-frame clones only and misses some. The repertoire holds about 28,000 clones, with roughly nine tenths as singletons. The sequencing here drew on CD8+ T cells sorted from blood (inferred from file names), taken from a patient given nivolumab and ipilimumab in sequence. The source of these receptors is a human donor with melanoma.

This rearrangement joins TRBV2 to TRBJ2-7; 9 nucleotides agree with TRBD2. Germline lookup yields CDR1 SNHLY and CDR2 FYNNEI. Germline trimming cut 11 bases from V and 7 bases from J; bases unmatched to any gene: 12. CDR3 length: 13 residues. The CDR3 loop reads CAGGTSPAGEQYV. The CDR3 nucleotides are TGTGCCGGGGGGACTAGCCCCGCTGGGGAGCAGTACGTC.

The V and J genes are TRBV28 and TRBJ1-2; D is perhaps TRBD1 (6 bases). Between the trimmed V and J ends, which lost 7 bases and 5 bases, there was a span of 23 bases. Germline V gene lookup returns CDR1 MDHEN and CDR2 SYDVKM. The CDR3 sequence is 16 residues long. The CDR3 reads CASTAQGTRFGYGYTF. The DNA for the CDR3 is TGTGCCAGCACCGCCCAGGGGACAAGGTTTGGATATGGCTACACCTTC.